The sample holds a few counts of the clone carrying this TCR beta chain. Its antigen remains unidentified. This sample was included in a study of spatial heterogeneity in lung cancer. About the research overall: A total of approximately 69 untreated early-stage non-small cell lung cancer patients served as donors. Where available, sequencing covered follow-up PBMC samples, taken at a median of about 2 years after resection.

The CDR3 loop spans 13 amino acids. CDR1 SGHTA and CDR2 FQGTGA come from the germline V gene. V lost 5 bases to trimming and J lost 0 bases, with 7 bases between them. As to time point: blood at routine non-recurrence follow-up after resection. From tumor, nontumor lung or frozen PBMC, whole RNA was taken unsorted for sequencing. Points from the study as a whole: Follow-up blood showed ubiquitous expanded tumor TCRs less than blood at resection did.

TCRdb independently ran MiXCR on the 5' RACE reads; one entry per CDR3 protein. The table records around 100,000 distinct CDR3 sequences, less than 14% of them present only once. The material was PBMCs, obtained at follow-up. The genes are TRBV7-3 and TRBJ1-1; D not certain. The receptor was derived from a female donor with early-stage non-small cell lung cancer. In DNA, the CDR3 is TGTGCCAGCAGCCAGCAGCTGAACACTGAAGCTTTCTTT. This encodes CASSQQLNTEAFF.